The rows below give T cell receptor beta chains drawn from one sample of a study of T cell clonotyping in hematopoietic cell transplantation. Sequencing used immunoSEQ multiplex PCR; TCRdb keeps in-frame clones, though not all of them. The top ten clones hold roughly 1.9% of a sample with over 35,000 clones, over 70% of them seen once. Specimen: peripheral blood mononuclear cells. Receptors were obtained from a middle-aged woman in good health. Some clones in this sample may be carry-over from other donors' samples. The CDR3 runs from the conserved cysteine through the conserved F or W. Each record gives: CDR3 DNA, CDR3 protein, clone size, D gene, J gene, V gene. D genes are given only for firm matches. Clone size is not always given. Where it is, it says once, few, many or a class for expanded clones.

CDR3 DNA: TGCAGCGCCCTTCCCGGCTTGCGGAGTGGCTACACCTTC
CDR3 protein: CSALPGLRSGYTF
clone size: -
D gene: -
J gene: TRBJ1-2
V gene: TRBV29-1

CDR3 DNA: TGTGCCAGCAGCTTAGGGGGGGCGAATGAAAAACTGTTTTTT
CDR3 protein: CASSLGGANEKLFF
clone size: -
D gene: -
J gene: TRBJ1-4
V gene: TRBV7-9

CDR3 DNA: TGTGCCATCACGAGGCAGAACACTGAAGCTTTCTTT
CDR3 protein: CAITRQNTEAFF
clone size: -
D gene: -
J gene: TRBJ1-1
V gene: TRBV28

CDR3 DNA: TGTGCCAGCCGACTAGCCCGGGAGCTGTTTTTT
CDR3 protein: CASRLARELFF
clone size: -
D gene: TRBD2
J gene: TRBJ2-2
V gene: TRBV2

CDR3 DNA: TGTGCCAGCAGCCGAACAGGGAACTATGGCTACACCTTC
CDR3 protein: CASSRTGNYGYTF
clone size: -
D gene: -
J gene: TRBJ1-2
V gene: TRBV5-6

CDR3 DNA: TGTGCCAGCAATCTTAGGGGGGAAGGCTACACCTTC
CDR3 protein: CASNLRGEGYTF
clone size: -
D gene: -
J gene: TRBJ1-2
V gene: TRBV28

CDR3 DNA: TGCGCCAGCAGTGGACCTAGCAAAAATACGCAGTATTTT
CDR3 protein: CASSGPSKNTQYF
clone size: few
D gene: -
J gene: TRBJ2-3
V gene: TRBV10-1

CDR3 DNA: TGTGCCAGCAGCTTATGGACAGGTCCGACGAACACCATATATTTT
CDR3 protein: CASSLWTGPTNTIYF
clone size: few
D gene: TRBD1
J gene: TRBJ1-3
V gene: TRBV9

CDR3 DNA: TGTGCCAGCAGGAGGGGACTAGCGGCAAACACCGGGGAGCTGTTTTTT
CDR3 protein: CASRRGLAANTGELFF
clone size: few
D gene: TRBD2
J gene: TRBJ2-2
V gene: TRBV2

CDR3 DNA: TGCGCCAGCAGCGATTTACAGGGCAAGGGCACTGAAGCTTTCTTT
CDR3 protein: CASSDLQGKGTEAFF
clone size: -
D gene: -
J gene: TRBJ1-1
V gene: TRBV5-1

CDR3 DNA: TGTGCCAGCAGCGCCCAGATGGATCAGCCCCAGCATTTT
CDR3 protein: CASSAQMDQPQHF
clone size: -
D gene: -
J gene: TRBJ1-5
V gene: TRBV7-8

CDR3 DNA: TGTGCCTCCTCCCCGACCTACTCTATTAATGAAAAACTGTTTTTT
CDR3 protein: CASSPTYSINEKLFF
clone size: -
D gene: -
J gene: TRBJ1-4
V gene: TRBV30

CDR3 DNA: TGTGCCAGCAGTTTTCTCGCCACAGATACGCAGTATTTT
CDR3 protein: CASSFLATDTQYF
clone size: -
D gene: -
J gene: TRBJ2-3
V gene: TRBV28

CDR3 DNA: TGTGCCAGCAGTCCCGGGGGGGCAACTAATGAAAAACTGTTTTTT
CDR3 protein: CASSPGGATNEKLFF
clone size: few
D gene: -
J gene: TRBJ1-4
V gene: TRBV28

CDR3 DNA: TGTGCCAGCAGCTTATTGGGTCTAGCGGGAGTCCCGTTCTTC
CDR3 protein: CASSLLGLAGVPFF
clone size: -
D gene: TRBD2
J gene: TRBJ2-1
V gene: TRBV7-3

CDR3 DNA: TGTGCCAGCAGCGTAGATTTGGCACAGCACACTGAAGCTTTCTTT
CDR3 protein: CASSVDLAQHTEAFF
clone size: -
D gene: -
J gene: TRBJ1-1
V gene: TRBV9

CDR3 DNA: TGTGCCAGCAAGGGAGGGTACCAAGAGACCCAGTACTTC
CDR3 protein: CASKGGYQETQYF
clone size: once
D gene: TRBD2
J gene: TRBJ2-5
V gene: TRBV2

CDR3 DNA: TGTGCCAGCAGTTTATCCTGGACCAACACCGGGGAGCTGTTTTTT
CDR3 protein: CASSLSWTNTGELFF
clone size: -
D gene: -
J gene: TRBJ2-2
V gene: TRBV27

CDR3 DNA: TGTGCCAGCAGCCTAGTTAGGGATTACACAGATACGCAGTATTTT
CDR3 protein: CASSLVRDYTDTQYF
clone size: -
D gene: -
J gene: TRBJ2-3
V gene: TRBV28

CDR3 DNA: TGTGCCTGGGGGGGGTTGGCTAGCGGGAGGGCCTTGGATGAGCAGTTCTTC
CDR3 protein: CAWGGLASGRALDEQFF
clone size: -
D gene: TRBD2
J gene: TRBJ2-1
V gene: TRBV30

CDR3 DNA: TGTGCCAGCAGCCCCCAAGATACGCAGTATTTT
CDR3 protein: CASSPQDTQYF
clone size: few
D gene: -
J gene: TRBJ2-3
V gene: TRBV7-6

CDR3 DNA: TGTGCCAGCAGCTCGCCAGGAAATGAAAAACTGTTTTTT
CDR3 protein: CASSSPGNEKLFF
clone size: -
D gene: -
J gene: TRBJ1-4
V gene: TRBV7-2

CDR3 DNA: TGCGCCAGCAGCCAAGATCTGGGGGCCGGAGGGGTCTACGAGCAGTACTTC
CDR3 protein: CASSQDLGAGGVYEQYF
clone size: -
D gene: -
J gene: TRBJ2-7
V gene: TRBV4-3

CDR3 DNA: TGTGCCAGCAGCCCATTGGGGGCCAATGAGCAGTTCTTC
CDR3 protein: CASSPLGANEQFF
clone size: -
D gene: -
J gene: TRBJ2-1
V gene: TRBV6-6

CDR3 DNA: TGTGCCAGCAGTCGCGCACAGGGTGTTCAGCCCCAGCATTTT
CDR3 protein: CASSRAQGVQPQHF
clone size: -
D gene: -
J gene: TRBJ1-5
V gene: TRBV6-5

CDR3 DNA: TGTGCCAGCAGCAGGGCAATCTATGGCTACACCTTC
CDR3 protein: CASSRAIYGYTF
clone size: -
D gene: -
J gene: TRBJ1-2
V gene: TRBV28

CDR3 DNA: TGTGCCAGCACCCAGCGGGGCTCCTACAATGAGCAGTTCTTC
CDR3 protein: CASTQRGSYNEQFF
clone size: -
D gene: TRBD2
J gene: TRBJ2-1
V gene: TRBV28

CDR3 DNA: TGTGCCAGCAGCCCTGAGCCGGGACTAGCACTCGAGCAGTACTTC
CDR3 protein: CASSPEPGLALEQYF
clone size: -
D gene: TRBD2
J gene: TRBJ2-7
V gene: TRBV7-2

CDR3 DNA: TGCGCCAGCAGCTTGGCACTAGCGGCCCGGGAGCAGTACTTC
CDR3 protein: CASSLALAAREQYF
clone size: -
D gene: TRBD2
J gene: TRBJ2-7
V gene: TRBV5-1

CDR3 DNA: TGCGCCAGCAGCCAAGGGACAGTTAGCTCTGGAAACACCATATATTTT
CDR3 protein: CASSQGTVSSGNTIYF
clone size: -
D gene: -
J gene: TRBJ1-3
V gene: TRBV4-1

CDR3 DNA: TGTGCCAGCAGACCAGGACAGGACTCCTACGAGCAGTACTTC
CDR3 protein: CASRPGQDSYEQYF
clone size: -
D gene: TRBD1
J gene: TRBJ2-7
V gene: TRBV7-2

CDR3 DNA: TGTGCCAGCAGCTCGGGAGGACTAGTGAAATACGAGCAGTACTTC
CDR3 protein: CASSSGGLVKYEQYF
clone size: -
D gene: TRBD2
J gene: TRBJ2-7
V gene: TRBV5-8

CDR3 DNA: TGTGCCAGCAGCCCACAGGCAGGGGACACCGGGGAGCTGTTTTTT
CDR3 protein: CASSPQAGDTGELFF
clone size: -
D gene: -
J gene: TRBJ2-2
V gene: TRBV7-2

CDR3 DNA: TGCAGCGTTGCTGAAACCTATGGCTACACCTTC
CDR3 protein: CSVAETYGYTF
clone size: -
D gene: -
J gene: TRBJ1-2
V gene: TRBV29-1

CDR3 DNA: TGCAGCGTTGTAGAGGGGGGAGCTGAAGCTTTCTTT
CDR3 protein: CSVVEGGAEAFF
clone size: once
D gene: -
J gene: TRBJ1-1
V gene: TRBV29-1

CDR3 DNA: TGCGCCAGCAGCTTGGGGACAGGGGGAAACAATCAGCCCCAGCATTTT
CDR3 protein: CASSLGTGGNNQPQHF
clone size: -
D gene: TRBD1
J gene: TRBJ1-5
V gene: TRBV5-1

CDR3 DNA: TGCAGTGCTAGCTTCCAGCGTACGCAGTATTTT
CDR3 protein: CSASFQRTQYF
clone size: -
D gene: -
J gene: TRBJ2-3
V gene: TRBV20-1

CDR3 DNA: TGTGCCTGGGGCATGGACCGCCTACGAACTAACTATGGCTACACCTTC
CDR3 protein: CAWGMDRLRTNYGYTF
clone size: -
D gene: -
J gene: TRBJ1-2
V gene: TRBV30

CDR3 DNA: TGTGCCAGCAGCTTACTTAGCGGGAGGGATGAGCAGTTCTTC
CDR3 protein: CASSLLSGRDEQFF
clone size: -
D gene: TRBD2
J gene: TRBJ2-1
V gene: TRBV7-2

CDR3 DNA: TGTGCCATCAGTGCAGTGGGGGCAGATACGCAGTATTTT
CDR3 protein: CAISAVGADTQYF
clone size: -
D gene: -
J gene: TRBJ2-3
V gene: TRBV10-3

CDR3 DNA: TGTGCCAGCAGCCCACGGGCAGCGGGATTCTACGAGCAGTACTTC
CDR3 protein: CASSPRAAGFYEQYF
clone size: -
D gene: TRBD2
J gene: TRBJ2-7
V gene: TRBV7-2

CDR3 DNA: TGTGCCAGTCGCCACAGGGGGGATCAGCCCCAGCATTTT
CDR3 protein: CASRHRGDQPQHF
clone size: -
D gene: TRBD1
J gene: TRBJ1-5
V gene: TRBV19

CDR3 DNA: TGCGCCAGCAGCCAAGACGGCGTGAGGGAGACCCAGTACTTC
CDR3 protein: CASSQDGVRETQYF
clone size: -
D gene: -
J gene: TRBJ2-5
V gene: TRBV4-1

CDR3 DNA: TGTGCCAGTTCGGACAGGGCTAGCAATCAGCCCCAGCATTTT
CDR3 protein: CASSDRASNQPQHF
clone size: -
D gene: TRBD1
J gene: TRBJ1-5
V gene: TRBV19

CDR3 DNA: TGTGCCAGCAGCTTAGGCTGGACGAACACTGAAGCTTTCTTT
CDR3 protein: CASSLGWTNTEAFF
clone size: -
D gene: -
J gene: TRBJ1-1
V gene: TRBV5-6

CDR3 DNA: TGTGCCAGCAGTCCCGGGACAGGGGGCAGAGAGACCCAGTACTTC
CDR3 protein: CASSPGTGGRETQYF
clone size: -
D gene: TRBD1
J gene: TRBJ2-5
V gene: TRBV2

CDR3 DNA: TGCGCCAGCAGCTTAAGCCAGGGGATTGGCGAGCAGTACTTC
CDR3 protein: CASSLSQGIGEQYF
clone size: -
D gene: -
J gene: TRBJ2-7
V gene: TRBV5-1

CDR3 DNA: TGTGCCTGGGGGCGGGGCAGGGGCGAGCAGTACTTC
CDR3 protein: CAWGRGRGEQYF
clone size: -
D gene: -
J gene: TRBJ2-7
V gene: TRBV30

CDR3 DNA: TGTGCCAGCAGCGACAGTGGGCAAGAGACCCAGTACTTC
CDR3 protein: CASSDSGQETQYF
clone size: -
D gene: -
J gene: TRBJ2-5
V gene: TRBV9

CDR3 DNA: TGTGCCAGCAGCTCCCGCAGGGCCCTTGGAAACACCATATATTTT
CDR3 protein: CASSSRRALGNTIYF
clone size: -
D gene: -
J gene: TRBJ1-3
V gene: TRBV11-2